Detailed here is one T cell receptor (beta chain). Its antigen is not yet known. Within one base of it there is no much larger clone, and no base qualities were kept. The patients had resection in Japan or China between 2014 and 2017. Histologic diagnosis of each case was confirmed independently by two lung cancer pathologists on H&E slides. Macro-dissection after pathologic assessment enriched premalignant or tumor cells for nucleic acid extraction. FFPE tissue was used for DNA isolation with the AllPrep DNA/RNA FFPE Kit. The immunoSEQ hsTCRbeta Kit was used to sequence TCR beta CDR3 regions from DNA. For the original study's pipeline: The ImmunoSEQ Analyzer was used to analyse the TCR sequencing data. T cell clonality was defined as 1 minus Pielou's evenness, as computed on productive rearrangements. To measure T cell diversity, the inverse Simpson index was applied to productive templates. T cell density was TCR beta template counts normalized to usable DNA, estimated by amplifying and sequencing housekeeping genes. TCR metrics were compared across histologic stages using two-sided Kruskal-Wallis tests. TCRdb's version of the immuneACCESS table is confined to in-frame rearrangements and falls short of the full clone set. An unresolved V gene accounts for under half of the shortfall where checked; the remainder is of unknown origin. Clonal size and the V and J genes are those of that table, whereas D and trimming came from the DNA. A total of around 16,000 clones appear in this sample, around nine tenths of them only once. The ten top clones hold just over 2.5% of the sample.

The sample belongs to a study of immune evolution from preneoplasia to lung adenocarcinoma (dated by TCRdb to about 2021). With respect to the entire study: HLA loss of heterozygosity was found in 7% of AIS, about 14% of MIA and about a third of ADC lesions, and in no AAH lesions. The study used immune gene expression, TCR sequencing and multiplex immunofluorescence to profile the immune contexture of lung adenocarcinoma precursors and invasive adenocarcinoma. Resected precursor lesions (AAH, AIS, MIA) and invasive adenocarcinomas were compared with paired morphologically normal lung tissue. Sample size was determined by specimen availability and not by a prior power calculation. Whole exome sequencing and methylation data from the same cohort of nodules were integrated with the immune data. The overall cohort comprised 45 to 55 patients with pulmonary nodules who underwent surgical resection. A total of under 60 patients contributed TCR sequencing data. It was reported in the study that 105 samples were used for TCR sequencing. POLYSOLVER was used to infer class I HLA alleles from exome data, and LOHHLA was used to detect allele-specific HLA loss. Study-level results and caveats: Normal lung had the highest top T cell clone frequencies, and these frequencies appeared to fall progressively from AAH through AIS, MIA and invasive adenocarcinoma. Because every patient came from Japan and China, how well the results apply to Western populations was uncertain. Normal lung showed the highest clonality, whereas later-stage lesions appeared to have higher T cell density and diversity but lower clonality. Findings were based on association rather than direct causation; larger cohorts with long-term follow-up and longitudinal biopsies were deemed needed. T cell clonality was highest in KRAS-mutant nodules compared with EGFR-mutant or double wild-type lesions.

The CDR3 sequence holds 14 residues, the cysteine and phenylalanine included. This entry keeps only the CDR3 DNA: 42 bases, framed from base 1. V loses 0 bases, J loses 4 bases, and the germline ends lie 9 bases apart. In the germline V gene, CDR1 corresponds to ENHRY and CDR2 to SYGVKD. The chain links TRBV10-3 with TRBJ1-1; a weak D assignment points to TRBD1 (5 bases agree). Sample: FFPE invasive lung adenocarcinoma tissue. According to the study, the label for this sample's cell subset or site signals: frankly invasive lung adenocarcinoma (ADC). The clonotype originates from a person aged 70 to 85 with invasive lung adenocarcinoma. The CDR3 protein is CAISESKGSTEAFF. The bases are TGTGCCATCAGTGAGTCGAAGGGGAGCACTGAAGCTTTCTTT.